This T cell receptor (beta chain) emerged from a study of blood T cell repertoires in COVID-19 (dated by TCRdb to the early 2020s). Broadly, across the study: Samples from collaborators originated in the United States, Italy and Spain and spanned both the acute and convalescent phases of COVID-19. The material from the prospective study consisted of cDNA or gDNA derived from T cells, B-cell-depleted T cells, or PBMCs. Subjects who had been exposed to COVID-19, were actively infected with it, or had recovered from it provided the deeply sampled blood TCRbeta repertoires that made up the dataset. The repertoires were released in a freely available public database intended as a resource for research on the immune response to SARS-CoV-2. The samples were drawn from two sources: the first 160 participants of the ongoing ImmuneRACE study, and fewer than 1,500 subjects contributed by 6 global collaborators. Sample metadata almost always included a de-identified subject ID, COVID-19 status, age in years and sex. Where available, HLA class I and class II types were taken from metadata supplied by the sample provider and were not determined by assay-based typing. The paper as a whole reports these results and caveats: Clinical and demographic metadata were provided uncurated, with the amount varying by source and participant.

The cysteine opens and the phenylalanine closes a CDR3 of 15 amino acids. Only CDR3 DNA is held: 45 bases, read in frame from base 1. The germline V end is reduced by 5 bases and the J end by 7 bases; junction bases left unmatched: 8. For CDR1 and CDR2, the germline V gene (reference sequence) lists SEHNR and FQNEAQ. The collaborating institutions used their own protocols to collect whole blood in K2EDTA tubes. For TCRbeta analysis, collaborators shipped samples as frozen whole blood, isolated PBMCs, or DNA extracted from either of those sample types. This clone was observed a single time. The target of this receptor is not known. The sample holds no much larger clone one base away, and base qualities are not on file. TCRbeta CDR3 regions were amplified from genomic DNA using the immunoSEQ Assay, a bias-controlled multiplex PCR. In the source study's methods: The number of nucleated cells in each sample was estimated from the amplification of reference gene primers within the assay. To quantify the absolute abundance of each unique TCRbeta CDR3 rearrangement, sequence reads were collapsed and filtered. For each sample, productive Simpson clonality was calculated by taking the square root of Simpson's diversity index across productive rearrangements. TCRdb mirrors the immuneACCESS table, restricted to in-frame sequences. Some clones are absent from its copies; in checked studies, under half trace to an unresolved V gene, and the reason for the others is unknown. The V and J calls and the clone size are those of that table, but D and trimming were determined from the DNA. The sample profile shows 62,000 or so clones; approximately 83% of them were found once. Of the sample, roughly 1.4% is held by the ten largest clones.

The source of this sequence is a woman aged 55-70 years with acute or convalescent COVID-19. This sequence uses TRBV7-9 and TRBJ1-5; TRBD1 aligns with 10 central bases. Sequencing input: peripheral blood. The DNA sequence reads TGTGCCAGCAGCGCGACCGGGACAGGGGAACAGCCCCAGCATTTT. Translation gives CASSATGTGEQPQHF.